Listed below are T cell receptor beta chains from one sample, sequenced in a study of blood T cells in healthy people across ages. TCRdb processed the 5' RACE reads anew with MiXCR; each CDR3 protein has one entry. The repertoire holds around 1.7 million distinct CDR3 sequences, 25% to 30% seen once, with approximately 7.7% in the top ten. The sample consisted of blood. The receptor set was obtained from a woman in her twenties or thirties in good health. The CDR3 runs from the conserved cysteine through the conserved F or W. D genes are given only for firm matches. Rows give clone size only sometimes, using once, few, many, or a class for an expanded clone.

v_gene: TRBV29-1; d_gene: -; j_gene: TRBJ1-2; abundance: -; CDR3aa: CSVEKTNTGPANYGYTF
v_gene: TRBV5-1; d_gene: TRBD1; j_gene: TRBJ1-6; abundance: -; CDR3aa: CASSLEGDRGNSPLHF
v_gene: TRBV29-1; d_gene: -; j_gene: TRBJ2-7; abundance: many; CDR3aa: CSVGRDSYEQYF
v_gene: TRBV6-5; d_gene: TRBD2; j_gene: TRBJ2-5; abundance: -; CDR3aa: CASSPKKRGGPETQYF
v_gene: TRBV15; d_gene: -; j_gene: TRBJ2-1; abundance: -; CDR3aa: CATSRESVYNEQFF
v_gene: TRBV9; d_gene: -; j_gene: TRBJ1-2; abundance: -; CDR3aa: CASSAQGPYGYTF
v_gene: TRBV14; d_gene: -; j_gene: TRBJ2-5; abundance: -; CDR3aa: CASSPLLGIETQYF
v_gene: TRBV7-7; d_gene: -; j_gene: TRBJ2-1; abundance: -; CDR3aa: CASSLAGGRDNEQFF
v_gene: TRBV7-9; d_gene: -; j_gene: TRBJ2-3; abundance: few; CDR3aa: CANILIGTDTQYF
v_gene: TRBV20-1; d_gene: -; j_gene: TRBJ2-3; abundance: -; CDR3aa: CSAGLAGRRTDTQYF
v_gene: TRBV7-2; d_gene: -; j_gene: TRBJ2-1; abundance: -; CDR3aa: CASSPPPSEQFF
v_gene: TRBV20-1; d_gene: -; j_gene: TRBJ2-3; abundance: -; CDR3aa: CSASGVGFTQYF
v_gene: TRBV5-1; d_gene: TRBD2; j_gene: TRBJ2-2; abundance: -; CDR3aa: CASSGTSGETGELFF